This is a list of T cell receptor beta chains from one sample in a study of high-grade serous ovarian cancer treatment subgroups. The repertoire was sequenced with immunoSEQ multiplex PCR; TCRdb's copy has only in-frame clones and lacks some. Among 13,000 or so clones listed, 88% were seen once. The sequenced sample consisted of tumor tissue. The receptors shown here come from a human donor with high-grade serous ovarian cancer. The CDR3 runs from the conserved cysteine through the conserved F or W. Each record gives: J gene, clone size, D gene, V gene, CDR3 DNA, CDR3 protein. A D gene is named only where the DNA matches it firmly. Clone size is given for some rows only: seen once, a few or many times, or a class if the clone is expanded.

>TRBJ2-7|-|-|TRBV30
TGTGCCTGGGGGGGACTTAACTACGAGCAGTACTTC
CAWGGLNYEQYF
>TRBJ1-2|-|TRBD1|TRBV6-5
TGTGCCAGCAGTTACTCCACAGGGGTCCCCGATGGCTACACCTTC
CASSYSTGVPDGYTF
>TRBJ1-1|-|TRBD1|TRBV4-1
TGCGCCAGCAGCCAGGGACAGGGCGTTAACACTGAAGCTTTCTTT
CASSQGQGVNTEAFF
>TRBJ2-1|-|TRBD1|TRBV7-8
TGTGCCAGCAGGACAGGGGGCAATGAGCAGTTCTTC
CASRTGGNEQFF
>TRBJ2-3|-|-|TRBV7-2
TGTGCCAGCAGCTTAGAATCCAGGAGGGTAGATACGCAGTATTTT
CASSLESRRVDTQYF
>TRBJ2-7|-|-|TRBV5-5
TGTGCCAGCAGCAGAGGGCCTAACTCCTACGAGCAGTACTTC
CASSRGPNSYEQYF
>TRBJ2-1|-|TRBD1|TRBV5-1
TGCGCCAGCTCGATCGACGGACGGACAGGGCTAAAGCAGTTCTTC
CASSIDGRTGLKQFF
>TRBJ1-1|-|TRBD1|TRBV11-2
TGTGCCAGCAGCACCCAGGGGACAGCCTCCGAAGCTTTCTTT
CASSTQGTASEAFF
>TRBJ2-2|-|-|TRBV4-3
TGCGCCAGCAGCCAAGGAGTTCTGAACACCGGGGAGCTGTTTTTT
CASSQGVLNTGELFF
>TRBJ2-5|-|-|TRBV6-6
TGTGCCAGCAGTCGAGAGGAGGGTGAGACCCAGTACTTC
CASSREEGETQYF
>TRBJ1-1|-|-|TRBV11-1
TGTGCCAGCAGCTTAGCGGGCCTGGGGACTGAAGCTTTCTTT
CASSLAGLGTEAFF
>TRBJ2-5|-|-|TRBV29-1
TGCAGCGTTGTGACAAGTCGGGCCCAGTACTTC
CSVVTSRAQYF
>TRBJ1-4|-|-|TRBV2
TGTGCCAGCATTAGCGGCGGGAGGACTAATGAAAAACTGTTTTTT
CASISGGRTNEKLFF
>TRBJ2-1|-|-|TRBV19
TGTGCCAGTAGTGCGTGGGGCTCCTACAATGAGCAGTTCTTC
CASSAWGSYNEQFF
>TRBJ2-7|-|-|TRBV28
TGTGCCAGCAGTTTAACGGGACATCCTTACGAGCAGTACTTC
CASSLTGHPYEQYF
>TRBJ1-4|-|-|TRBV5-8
TGTGCCAGCAGTCCCCACCGGGACCCCAATGAAAAACTGTTTTTT
CASSPHRDPNEKLFF
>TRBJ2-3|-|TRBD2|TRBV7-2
TGTGCCAGTCGACTAGCGGGGGGATCAGATACGCAGTATTTT
CASRLAGGSDTQYF
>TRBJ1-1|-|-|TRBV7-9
TGTGCCAGCAGCTTAAACCCTCTCACTGAAGCTTTCTTT
CASSLNPLTEAFF
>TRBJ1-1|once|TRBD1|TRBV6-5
TGTGCCAGCAGTTCCCCAGGACAGGGAGGGGACACTGAAGCTTTCTTT
CASSSPGQGGDTEAFF
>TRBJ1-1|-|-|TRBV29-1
TGCAGCGTTGTTGGGAGGGCTGAAGCTTTCTTT
CSVVGRAEAFF
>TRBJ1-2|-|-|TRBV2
TGTGCCAGCAGTTCCGACAGAACTAACTATGGCTACACCTTC
CASSSDRTNYGYTF
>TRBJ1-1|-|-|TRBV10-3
TGTGCCATCAGTGACCAGGGTTTGGACACTGAAGCTTTCTTT
CAISDQGLDTEAFF
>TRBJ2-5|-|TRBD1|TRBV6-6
TGTGCCAGCAGACGGGACAGGAAAGAGACCCAGTACTTC
CASRRDRKETQYF
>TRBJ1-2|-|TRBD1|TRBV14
TGTGCCAGCAGCCAGTTAGACAGGGGATCTCACGGCTACACCTTC
CASSQLDRGSHGYTF
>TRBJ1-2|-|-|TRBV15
TGTGCCACCAGCAGAGATGGGGTAGGCTATGGCTACACCTTC
CATSRDGVGYGYTF
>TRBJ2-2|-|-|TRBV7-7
TGTGCTAGCAGCCCTGGGCCGAGGAACACCGGGGAGCTGTTTTTT
CASSPGPRNTGELFF
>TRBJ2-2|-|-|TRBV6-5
TGTGCCAGCAGCCCAGGGGATGCAAACACCGGGGAGCTGTTTTTT
CASSPGDANTGELFF
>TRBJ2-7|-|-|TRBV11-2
TGTGCCAGCAGCCCTGAGAATATCTACGAGCAGTACTTC
CASSPENIYEQYF
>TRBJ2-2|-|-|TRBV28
TGTGCCAGCAGTTTAGCAGGGGACGGCGAAAGGTCCGGGGAGCTGTTTTTT
CASSLAGDGERSGELFF
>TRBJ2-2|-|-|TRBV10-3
TGTGCCATCAGTGATTTTCACAGGAACACCGGGGAGCTGTTTTTT
CAISDFHRNTGELFF
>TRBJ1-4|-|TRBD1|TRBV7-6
TGTGCCAGCAGCTCGAGACCAGGGGGTTTAACGGAAAAACTGTTTTTT
CASSSRPGGLTEKLFF
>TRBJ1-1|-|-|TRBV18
TGTGCCAGCCTCTCCGGGACTTTGAACACTGAAGCTTTCTTT
CASLSGTLNTEAFF
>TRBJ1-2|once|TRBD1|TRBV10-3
TGTGCCATCTCTCCCGGGACAGGGGACGGCTATGGCTACACCTTC
CAISPGTGDGYGYTF
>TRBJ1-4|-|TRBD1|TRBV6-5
TGTGCCAGCAGGGCAACAGGGGATGAAAAACTGTTTTTT
CASRATGDEKLFF
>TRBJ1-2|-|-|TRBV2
TGTGCCAGCAGTGAAGAATCGGGGGCGAGCTATGGCTACACCTTC
CASSEESGASYGYTF
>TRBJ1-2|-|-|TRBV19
TGTGCCAGTAGTATAGGCCGGGGCCTGCAGGGCTACACCTTC
CASSIGRGLQGYTF
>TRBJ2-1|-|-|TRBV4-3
TGCGCCAGCAGCCAAGAATACCCGACTGCGTGGGGGGGCTGGTATGAGCAGTTCTTC
CASSQEYPTAWGGWYEQFF
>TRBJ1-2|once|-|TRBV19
TGTGCCAGTACCCCCCCGGGGGGGGGCGGCTATGGCTACACCTTC
CASTPPGGGGYGYTF
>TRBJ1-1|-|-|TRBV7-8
TGTGCCAGCAGCTTAGGAATGGCAGGGACGAACACTGAAGCTTTCTTT
CASSLGMAGTNTEAFF
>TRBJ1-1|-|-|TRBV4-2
TGTGCCAGCAGCCAAGATCGTTTTTGGGGCACTGAAGCTTTCTTT
CASSQDRFWGTEAFF
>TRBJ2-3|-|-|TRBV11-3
TGTGCCAGCAGCTCTGGGAGGGGGGCCCTCACAGATACGCAGTATTTT
CASSSGRGALTDTQYF
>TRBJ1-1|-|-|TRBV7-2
TGTGCCAGCAGCTTAGGGGGTGGCAGGAACACTGAAGCTTTCTTT
CASSLGGGRNTEAFF
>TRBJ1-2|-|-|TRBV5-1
TGCGCCAGCAGCTTGGGGGGGCGCGGCTATGGCTACACCTTC
CASSLGGRGYGYTF
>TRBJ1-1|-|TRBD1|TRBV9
TGTGCCAGCAGCGGAGAGATAAACAGGGGAATGAACACTGAAGCTTTCTTT
CASSGEINRGMNTEAFF
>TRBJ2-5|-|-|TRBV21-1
TGTGCCAGCAGCAAAGTCCGGGGACCCCGACAGTTAAAGCGTTGGAAGAAGACCCAGTACTTC
CASSKVRGPRQLKRWKKTQYF
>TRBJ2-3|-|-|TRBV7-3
TGTGCCAGCAGCCCCGGGACACTTAGCACAGATACGCAGTATTTT
CASSPGTLSTDTQYF
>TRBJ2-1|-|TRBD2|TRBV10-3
TGTGCCATCACCCCCCGGCTAGCGGGGGGGGATGAGCAGTTCTTC
CAITPRLAGGDEQFF
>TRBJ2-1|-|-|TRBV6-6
TGTGCCAGCAGTTACCGGACCACCTACAATGAGCAGTTCTTC
CASSYRTTYNEQFF
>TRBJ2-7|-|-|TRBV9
TGTGCCAGCAGCGTAGCGGGCCAGGGGTACGAGCAGTACTTC
CASSVAGQGYEQYF
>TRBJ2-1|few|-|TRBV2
TGTGCCAGCAGTGATGGGTTTCAGTTCTTC
CASSDGFQFF
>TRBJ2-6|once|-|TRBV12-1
TGTGCCAGCAGCGTAATTGTTGTACAAAGTCGGGCCAACGTCCTGACTTTC
CASSVIVVQSRANVLTF
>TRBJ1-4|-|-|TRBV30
TGTGCCTGGGCCGACCAGGGGCTAGCTTTCCAAAAACTGTTTTTT
CAWADQGLAFQKLFF
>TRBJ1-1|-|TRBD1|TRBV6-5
TGTGCCAGCAACAGGGGCACTGAAGCTTTCTTT
CASNRGTEAFF
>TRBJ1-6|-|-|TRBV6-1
TGTGCCAGCAGTGCAAACAGGGTCACAGGCTCACCCCTCCACTTT
CASSANRVTGSPLHF
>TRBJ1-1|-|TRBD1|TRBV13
TGTGCCAGCAGCATTCGACAGGGGAACACTGAAGCTTTCTTT
CASSIRQGNTEAFF
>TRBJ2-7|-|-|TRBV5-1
TGCGCCAGCAGCTTGGCGGCAGGACCCTACGAGCAGTACTTC
CASSLAAGPYEQYF
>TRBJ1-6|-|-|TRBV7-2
TGTGCCAGCAGCCCTTATAATTCACCCCTCCACTTT
CASSPYNSPLHF